Listed here is a single TCR beta chain. The antigen remains undetermined. There were eight separate reactions per sample in which cDNA was made. TCRdb re-called the 5' RACE reads, yielding one record per CDR3 amino acid sequence without DNA. Recorded for this sample: some 160,000 distinct CDR3 sequences. This specimen comes from a study of monozygotic twins with inflammatory bowel disease. Regarding the study as a whole: IBD patients displayed reduced TCRbeta diversity (inverse Simpson) when set against healthy co-twins. The analysis did not separate different T cell subtypes. Compared with healthy twins, IBD patients shared fewer clonotypes with others, especially with disease activity.

The CDR3 is 15 amino acids. Germline CDR1 SGHRS, CDR2 YFSETQ. Sequencing was carried out using blood. The receptor was derived from a human donor with ulcerative colitis or Crohn's disease, or a healthy co-twin of an affected twin (not recorded which). The chain has TRBV5-1 and TRBJ2-3; lacking DNA, the TRBD2 call made by TCRdb goes unchecked. The CDR3 is CASSLARAVTDTQYF. The entire variable domain, with the rest obtained from reference TRBV5-1 and TRBJ2-3, is as follows: KAGVTQTPRYLIKTRGQQVTLSCSPISGHRSVSWYQQTPGQGLQFLFEYFSETQRNKGNFPGRFSGRQFSNSRSEMNVSTLELGDSALYLCASSLARAVTDTQYFGPGTRLTVL.